The clone carrying this T cell receptor beta chain was seen a single time. No antigen is known for it. The data derive from a study of cytomegalovirus exposure and HLA in healthy donors. Study-level points and caveats: In an earlier analysis, productive rearrangement rates for most beta V segments clustered near 87% or 30%. CMV serostatus was the only immune exposure information that was available.

13 Jbeta primers and 60 Vbeta primers were used for the PCR. Sequencing used immunoSEQ multiplex PCR; TCRdb keeps in-frame clones, though not all of them. This table holds more than 85,000 clones, about 74% found once. The CDR3 length is 15 residues. V gave up 0 bases and J gave up 4 bases; unmatched junction bases: 0. The germline V gene encodes CDR1 MNHEY and CDR2 SVGAGI. This rearrangement joins TRBV6-5 to TRBJ2-6; TRBD1 matches 7 bases. Sequencing used PBMCs. The sequence was obtained from a male donor in good health and CMV-seropositive. The CDR3 sequence: CASSYSDRGANVLTF. The CDR3 DNA follows: TGTGCCAGCAGTTACTCGGACAGGGGGGCCAACGTCCTGACTTTC.